Below are 28 T cell receptor beta chains sequenced from a single sample in a study of blood T cell repertoires in COVID-19. Profiled with immunoSEQ multiplex PCR; TCRdb holds only in-frame clones, not every one. The repertoire holds approximately 76,000 clones, 86% seen once, with roughly 18% in the top ten. Specimen: peripheral blood. The receptors here all came from a man older than 75 in a cohort sampled during active COVID-19.

This clone was detected many times. The chain employs TRBV2 and TRBJ2-7; 8 bases are shared with TRBD1. Germline CDR1 and CDR2: SNHLY and FYNNEI. V was pared by 0 bases and J by 2 bases, with 3 bases of the junction left unmatched. The CDR3 covers 15 residues. CDR3 loop: CASSEAGDRPYEQYV. In DNA, the CDR3 is TGTGCCAGCAGTGAAGCGGGGGACAGGCCCTACGAGCAGTACGTC.

The J gene is TRBJ2-1, the V gene TRBV7-8; 12 bases agree with TRBD2. V lost 5 bases and J lost 8; bases outside the gene matches: 4. The CDR3 is 14 residues long. Germline V CDR1 and CDR2: SGHVS, FQNEAQ. CDR3 sequence (DNA): TGTGCCAGCAGCCTTCTAGCGGGGGGGCATGAGCAGTTCTTC. This encodes CASSLLAGGHEQFF.

V and J are TRBV6-5 and TRBJ2-5; a weak D match, TRBD2 (6 bases). Trimming removed 6 bases from V and 5 bases from J, with 16 bases in between. The CDR3 sequence is 14 residues long. The germline CDR1 and CDR2 sequences are MNHEY and SVGAGI. The CDR3 region is CASSGGGKFETQYF. In nucleotides, the CDR3 is TGTGCCAGCAGCGGCGGAGGGAAATTTGAGACCCAGTACTTC.

This clone occurred once. The chain has TRBV9 and TRBJ2-2; TRBD1 is a possible D gene (5 bases). Trimming removed 0 bases at V and 7 bases at J, with 10 bases between. Germline CDR1 reads SGDLS; CDR2 reads YYNGEE. The CDR3 length is 14 residues. This chain's CDR3 is CASSVALQGGELFF. In DNA, the CDR3 is TGTGCCAGCAGCGTAGCTTTGCAGGGCGGGGAGCTGTTTTTT.

This clone occurred once. The rearrangement uses TRBV19 and TRBJ1-4; 9 bases are shared with TRBD1. With V trimmed by 6 bases and J by 4 bases, 6 bases remained unmatched. The germline CDR1 and CDR2 sequences are LNHDA and SQIVND (reference sequence). This CDR3 contains 15 residues. The CDR3 is CASRKQGANNEKLFF. CDR3 in DNA: TGTGCCAGTAGAAAACAGGGGGCGAATAATGAAAAACTGTTTTTT.

V and J are TRBV5-4 and TRBJ2-3; TRBD1 agrees at 8 bases. With V trimmed by 4 bases and J by 5 bases, 6 bases remained unmatched. The CDR3 is 14 residues long. Germline V lookup: CDR1 SGHNT, CDR2 YYREEE (reference sequence). This chain's CDR3 is CASSQDRVGDTQYF. CDR3 DNA: TGTGCCAGCAGCCAGGACAGGGTCGGAGATACGCAGTATTTT.

As concerns this clone: The same CDR3 arises from other DNA sequences in this sample as well. The chain couples TRBV2 to TRBJ2-5; 10 bases line up with TRBD2. Germline V gene lookup returns CDR1 SNHLY and CDR2 FYNNEI. J gave up 4 bases and V 3 bases, and 5 bases lay outside the gene matches. The CDR3 is 15 amino acids. CDR3 nucleotides: TGTGCCAGCAGTGAGGCTAGCGGGGGAGGAGAGACCCAGTACTTC. The encoded protein is CASSEASGGGETQYF.

This clone was recorded only once. The chain has TRBV6-5 and TRBJ1-1; maybe TRBD1 (5 bases). The CDR3 contains 13 residues. CDR1 and CDR2 from the germline V gene are MNHEY and SVGAGI. Trimming stripped 0 bases from V and 8 bases from J, with 10 bases between. The CDR3 sequence is CASSYSGRGEAFF. For the CDR3, the DNA is TGTGCCAGCAGTTACTCAGGGCGGGGGGAAGCTTTCTTT.

This clone showed up just a few times. The chain recombines TRBV5-1 with TRBJ2-7, with D possibly matching TRBD2 (7 bases). With 7 bases removed from V and 3 bases from J, the gap between germline ends came to 20 bases. The CDR3 extends over 15 amino acids. Germline assignment: CDR1 SGHRS and CDR2 YFSETQ. CDR3 region: CASAATGGRFYEQYF. The CDR3 region has the DNA TGCGCCAGCGCCGCCACGGGGGGCCGGTTCTACGAGCAGTACTTC. Drawing the rest from reference TRBV5-1 and TRBJ2-7, the complete variable domain is KAGVTQTPRYLIKTRGQQVTLSCSPISGHRSVSWYQQTPGQGLQFLFEYFSETQRNKGNFPGRFSGRQFSNSRSEMNVSTLELGDSALYLCASAATGGRFYEQYFGPGTRLTVT.

This chain connects TRBV21-1 to TRBJ1-2; the table's D gene call, TRBD1, was not cross checked with the DNA. TRBV21-1 represents a pseudogene. This CDR3 region has 12 residues. CDR3 region: CASSKAAVGYTF. The CDR3 DNA follows: TGTGCCAGCAGCAAAGCGGCAGTTGGCTACACCTTC.

Here the CDR3 reads CASSFGTSGGVETQYF. DNA of the CDR3: TGTGCCAGCAGCTTTGGGACTAGCGGGGGGGTGGAGACCCAGTACTTC. The chain carries TRBV11-2 and TRBJ2-5; TRBD2 matches at 16 bases. The CDR3 extends over 16 amino acids. The junction had 3 bases not matched to a gene; V was cut back by 3 bases and J by 5 bases. Germline lookup yields CDR1 SGHAT and CDR2 FQNNGV. The full variable domain, rest sourced from reference TRBV11-2 and TRBJ2-5, is EAGVAQSPRYKIIEKRQSVAFWCNPISGHATLYWYQQILGQGPKLLIQFQNNGVVDDSQLPKDRFSAERLKGVDSTLKIQPAKLEDSAVYLCASSFGTSGGVETQYFGPGTRLLVL.

The count of this clone is one. CDR3 protein: CASSKRAGTGVGATEAFF. Here the CDR3 DNA reads TGTGCCAGCAGTAAACGAGCCGGGACAGGGGTAGGGGCTACTGAAGCTTTCTTT. The chain links TRBV27 to TRBJ1-1; 10 positions agree with TRBD1. The germline gives CDR1 MNHEY, CDR2 SMNVEV (reference sequence). The CDR3 extends over 18 amino acids. Trimming at V came to 5 bases and at J to 5 bases, leaving 17 bases not matched to a gene.

The chain combines TRBV5-1 with TRBJ1-2, with TRBD1 matching 7 bases. The CDR3 has 14 residues. The V gene end was trimmed by 4 bases and the J gene end by 3 bases; junction bases not matched to a gene: 6. Germline-derived CDR1 and CDR2 are SGHRS and YFSETQ. The DNA for the CDR3 is TGCGCCAGCAGCCCTAAGGGGGCGGACTATGGCTACACCTTC. This sequence encodes CASSPKGADYGYTF. The variable domain in full, completed from reference TRBV5-1 and TRBJ1-2, reads KAGVTQTPRYLIKTRGQQVTLSCSPISGHRSVSWYQQTPGQGLQFLFEYFSETQRNKGNFPGRFSGRQFSNSRSEMNVSTLELGDSALYLCASSPKGADYGYTFGSGTRLTVV.

The chain carries TRBV9 and TRBJ1-1; TRBD1 aligns across 7 bases. The V and J ends lost 3 bases and 2 bases, in that order; junction bases with no gene match: 10. Germline lookup yields CDR1 SGDLS and CDR2 YYNGEE. The CDR3 sequence is 16 residues long. CDR3 sequence: CASSAGTAPPNTEAFF. Written as DNA, the CDR3 is TGTGCCAGCAGCGCCGGGACAGCCCCCCCCAACACTGAAGCTTTCTTT.

This clone was picked up a small number of times. The chain employs TRBV19 and TRBJ1-2; 9 bases fit TRBD1. The CDR3 consists of 15 residues. Trimming removed 4 bases from V and 3 bases from J; junction bases left unmatched: 6. The germline CDR1 and CDR2 sequences are LNHDA and SQIVND (reference sequence). The DNA for the CDR3 is TGTGCCAGTAGTACCCGCAGACAGGGGGACTATGGCTACACCTTC. It codes for CASSTRRQGDYGYTF.

This clone showed up just once. The chain has TRBV11-2 and TRBJ2-3, with 13 bases lining up with TRBD2. The V segment lost 5 bases and the J segment 3 bases; nucleotides outside the gene matches: 5. Germline values: CDR1 SGHAT, CDR2 FQNNGV. The CDR3 runs 16 residues. CDR3 loop: CASSTGTSGETDTQYF. The CDR3 region has the DNA TGTGCCAGCAGCACCGGGACTAGCGGGGAGACAGATACGCAGTATTTT.

This sequence joins TRBV5-6 and TRBJ2-1; 10 positions agree with TRBD2. Germline-derived CDR1 and CDR2 are SGHDT and YYEEEE. The CDR3 is 15 residues long. The junction had 5 bases not matched to a gene; V was cut back by 4 bases and J by 4 bases. The CDR3 nucleotides read TGTGCCAGCAGCATAGGACTAGCGGCTTACAATGAGCAGTTCTTC. It specifies CASSIGLAAYNEQFF.

The rearrangement uses TRBV19 and TRBJ2-5; perhaps TRBD1 as D (6 bases). The germline gives CDR1 LNHDA, CDR2 SQIVND (reference sequence). The V end lost 3 bases, the J end lost 1 base, and 12 bases lay between the germline ends. This CDR3 region has 15 residues. The CDR3 region is CASSMQGWGQETQYF. CDR3 in DNA: TGTGCCAGTAGTATGCAGGGGTGGGGCCAAGAGACCCAGTACTTC.

The V call is TRBV7-9, the J call TRBJ1-1; TRBD1 aligns across 7 bases. Germline lookup yields CDR1 SEHNR and CDR2 FQNEAQ (reference sequence). The CDR3 length is 17 residues. V lost 5 bases, J lost 0 bases, and 12 bases stayed unmatched. CDR3 amino acids: CASSPLLGQSMNTEAFF. CDR3 nucleotide sequence: TGTGCCAGCAGCCCACTCCTGGGACAGTCCATGAACACTGAAGCTTTCTTT.

V and J are TRBV7-3 and TRBJ2-5; TRBD1 agrees at 9 bases. Unmatched junction bases numbered 5, after V lost 4 bases and J lost 2 bases. The length of the CDR3 is 15 residues. CDR1 is SGHTA, CDR2 FQGTGA, per germline. The CDR3 here is CASSSGQGRQETQYF. The CDR3 DNA is TGTGCCAGCAGCTCCGGACAGGGGAGACAAGAGACCCAGTACTTC.

V is TRBV3-1 (or the pseudogene TRBV3-2) and J is TRBJ1-2, with TRBD1 matching 7 bases. After removal of 4 bases from V and 3 bases from J, the junction contained 5 bases not matched to a gene. In germline, CDR1 is LGHDT, CDR2 YNNKEL (reference sequence). The length of the CDR3 is 14 residues. This CDR3 reads CASSRLGTDYGYTF. For the CDR3, the DNA is TGTGCCAGCAGCCGACTTGGGACAGACTATGGCTACACCTTC.

The gene calls are TRBV4-2 and TRBJ2-5, with TRBD2 identical over 7 bases. This CDR3 comprises 17 residues. Per the germline V gene, CDR1 is LGHNA and CDR2 is YNFKEQ. The V gene end was trimmed by 0 bases and the J gene end by 4 bases; junction bases not matched to a gene: 11. The DNA of the CDR3 is TGTGCCAGCAGCCAAGACCCGGCCCCCGGGGGGTCAGAGACCCAGTACTTC. It codes for CASSQDPAPGGSETQYF.

V gene TRBV11-2 combines with J gene TRBJ2-6; the D gene is possibly TRBD1 (5 bases). V was clipped by 3 bases and J by 0 bases, with 6 bases between them. CDR3 length equals 15 residues. Germline CDR1 SGHAT, CDR2 FQNNGV. CDR3 amino acids: CASSFTGSGANVLTF. Written as DNA, the CDR3 is TGTGCCAGCAGCTTCACAGGCTCTGGGGCCAACGTCCTGACTTTC.

The chain is built from TRBV29-1 and TRBJ1-2; a weak D match, TRBD1 (5 bases). V lost 7 bases and J lost 3, with 9 bases in between. CDR3 length: 11 amino acids. Germline CDR1 SQVTM, CDR2 ANQGSEA. The CDR3 here is CSADSYYGYTF. The CDR3 nucleotides read TGCAGCGCAGACAGTTACTATGGCTACACCTTC.

This rearrangement joins TRBV5-4 to TRBJ2-7, with TRBD2 matching over 13 bases. The CDR3 spans 16 residues. V shed 5 bases and J 0 bases; nucleotides not matched to a gene: 5. Germline assignment: CDR1 SGHNT and CDR2 YYREEE (reference sequence). Written as DNA, the CDR3 is TGTGCCAGCAGATTGACTAGCGGGGGGAGCTCCTACGAGCAGTACGTC. Amino acids: CASRLTSGGSSYEQYV.

The chain carries TRBV7-2 and TRBJ1-2, with D tentatively TRBD1 (5 bases). The germline V gene encodes CDR1 SGHTA and CDR2 FQGNSA. Trimming shortened V by 7 bases and J by 8 bases, and 17 bases separated the two germline ends. The CDR3 loop spans 13 amino acids. CDR3 in DNA: TGTGCCAGCACCTTCGGGGGGTTCGGAGGCTACACCTTC. Protein product: CASTFGGFGGYTF.

This chain uses TRBV10-3 with TRBJ2-7, with no clear D. CDR1 and CDR2 (germline): ENHRY, SYGVKD. The CDR3 is 14 amino acids. V lost 2 bases and J lost 0, with 8 bases in between. This CDR3 reads CAISEESHSYEQYF. The CDR3 DNA sequence: TGTGCCATCAGTGAGGAGAGCCACTCCTACGAGCAGTACTTC.

The chain carries TRBV27 and TRBJ1-6, with D unclear. From germline, CDR1 is MNHEY and CDR2 SMNVEV (reference sequence). This CDR3 spans 15 amino acids. V lost 6 bases, J lost 5 bases, and 14 bases lay in between. The CDR3 bases are TGTGCCAGCAGAGAGGCCTCCCCGAATAATTCACCCCTCCACTTT. This sequence encodes CASREASPNNSPLHF.